The 18 T cell receptor beta chains below all came from one sample that was sequenced in a study of blood T cell repertoires in COVID-19. Clones were sequenced by immunoSEQ multiplex PCR, and TCRdb holds only the in-frame ones, with some missing. The repertoire holds around 100,000 clones, with 70% to 90% as singletons. The sequenced material came from peripheral blood. These receptors all come from a man aged 50-59 years in a cohort sampled during active COVID-19.

The chain combines TRBV10-1 with TRBJ2-5, with D maybe TRBD2 (7 bases). Germline-derived CDR1 and CDR2 are WNHNN and SYGVQD (reference sequence). V lost 9 bases, J lost 1 base, and 12 bases lay in between. The CDR3 consists of 13 residues. The CDR3 bases are TGCGCCAGGCAAAGGGGGGGCCAAGAGACCCAGTACTTC. Amino acids: CARQRGGQETQYF.

The chain combines TRBV5-1 with TRBJ1-1; D is unclear. This CDR3 contains 12 residues. Between the trimmed V and J ends, which lost 4 bases and 4 bases, there was a span of 8 bases. Germline CDR1 is SGHRS and CDR2 is YFSETQ. The CDR3 protein is CASSPRGTEAFF. The CDR3 DNA sequence: TGCGCCAGCAGCCCCCGGGGCACTGAAGCTTTCTTT.

The V call is TRBV6-5, the J call TRBJ1-3, with TRBD1 identical over 9 bases. V gave up 6 bases and J gave up 7 bases; unmatched junction bases: 7. CDR1 MNHEY and CDR2 SVGAGI come from the germline V gene. The CDR3 contains 14 residues. The CDR3 reads CASRLGQGWNTIYF. The CDR3 DNA reads TGTGCCAGCAGACTCGGACAGGGGTGGAACACCATATATTTT.

The V call is TRBV27, the J call TRBJ2-1; D might be TRBD1 (6 bases). V was pared by 2 bases and J by 3 bases, with 8 bases between. The CDR3 sequence is 14 residues long. Germline CDR1 is MNHEY and CDR2 is SMNVEV (reference sequence). CDR3 residues: CASSLVQGYNEQFF. The CDR3 DNA reads as TGTGCCAGCAGTTTAGTACAGGGCTACAATGAGCAGTTCTTC.

V usage is TRBV19 and J usage is TRBJ2-1; perhaps TRBD2 as D (7 bases). This CDR3 spans 14 amino acids. Germline loops: CDR1 LNHDA, CDR2 SQIVND (reference sequence). Deletions cut 6 bases from V and 9 bases from J, with 18 bases between. The CDR3 sequence: CASRSRGGTGEQFF. The CDR3 DNA sequence: TGTGCCAGTAGATCGAGGGGGGGCACGGGTGAGCAGTTCTTC. Filled out from reference TRBV19 and TRBJ2-1, the complete variable domain reads DGGITQSPKYLFRKEGQNVTLSCEQNLNHDAMYWYRQDPGQGLRLIYYSQIVNDFQKGDIAEGYSVSREKKESFPLTVTSAQKNPTAFYLCASRSRGGTGEQFFGPGTRLTVL.

The V gene is TRBV7-8, the J gene TRBJ1-5; D remains ambiguous. The CDR3 sequence is 14 residues long. The germline CDR1 and CDR2 sequences are SGHVS and FQNEAQ. Trimming shortened V by 1 base and J by 2 bases, and 6 bases separated the two germline ends. Here the CDR3 reads CASSLGRGNQPQHF. The CDR3 nucleotides are TGTGCCAGCAGCTTAGGACGGGGCAATCAGCCCCAGCATTTT.

The CDR3 DNA follows: TGTGCCAGCAGTGTAAATCGTTACACTGAAGCTTTCTTT. Its protein is CASSVNRYTEAFF. The chain uses TRBV25-1 and TRBJ1-1; D gene unclear. Looked up from germline, CDR1 is MGHDK and CDR2 is SYGVNS. This CDR3 contains 13 residues. Trimming took 4 bases from V and 3 from J, leaving 9 bases between them. The full variable domain, its missing parts supplied by reference TRBV25-1 and TRBJ1-1, is EADIYQTPRYLVIGTGKKITLECSQTMGHDKMYWYQQDPGMELHLIHYSYGVNSTEKGDLSSESTVSRIRTEHFPLTLESARPSHTSQYLCASSVNRYTEAFFGQGTRLTVV.

For the CDR3, the DNA is TGTGCCAGCAGCTCCGGAGGAGGGGAGACCACTGAAGCTTTCTTT. As protein: CASSSGGGETTEAFF. The chain joins TRBV7-3 to TRBJ1-1; TRBD1 might be the D (5 bases). The germline V and J ends were trimmed by 4 bases and 4 bases, with 16 bases remaining between them. This CDR3 is 15 amino acids long. Germline V lookup: CDR1 SGHTA, CDR2 FQGTGA.

The genes are TRBV18 and TRBJ2-5, with D tentatively TRBD2 (5 bases). This CDR3 has 12 amino acids. Germline V gives CDR1 KGHSH, CDR2 LQKENI. V was pared by 5 bases and J by 5 bases, with 9 bases between. CDR3 bases: TGTGCCAGCTCATCTCTAGCTGAGACCCAGTACTTC. Encoded protein: CASSSLAETQYF.

This chain uses TRBV2 with TRBJ2-7, with D possibly matching TRBD1 (6 bases). The CDR3 extends over 12 amino acids. Deletions cut 3 bases from V and 9 bases from J, with 12 bases between. Germline assignment: CDR1 SNHLY and CDR2 FYNNEI. The CDR3 sequence is CASSEDSSLQYV. CDR3 sequence (DNA): TGTGCCAGCAGTGAGGACAGTTCTCTGCAGTACGTC.

The genes are TRBV5-1 and TRBJ1-2, with 7 bases matching TRBD1. The CDR3 extends over 13 amino acids. The junction had 6 bases not matched to a gene; V was cut back by 5 bases and J by 5 bases. CDR1 and CDR2 from the germline V gene are SGHRS and YFSETQ. The CDR3 reads CASRSGQLYGYTF. The CDR3 nucleotides read TGCGCCAGCAGATCGGGACAGTTATATGGCTACACCTTC.

J is TRBJ2-1 and V is TRBV7-3; 8 positions agree with TRBD1. Trimming removed 2 bases from V and 6 bases from J; junction bases left unmatched: 9. The CDR3 extends over 16 amino acids. The germline V gene has CDR1 SGHTA and CDR2 FQGTGA. CDR3 bases: TGTGCCAGCAGCTTAGACGGGACAGGCAGGGCCAATGAGCAGTTCTTC. It yields the protein CASSLDGTGRANEQFF.

The rearrangement uses TRBV6-5 and TRBJ2-7, with 8 bases fitting TRBD1. Trimming took 2 bases from V and 4 from J; bases not matched to a gene: 4. The CDR3 is 14 amino acids. Germline lookup yields CDR1 MNHEY and CDR2 SVGAGI. CDR3 protein: CASSYGQGAYEQYF. The CDR3, as DNA: TGTGCCAGCAGTTACGGGCAGGGGGCTTACGAGCAGTACTTC.

V gene TRBV11-2 combines with J gene TRBJ2-7, with 8 bases aligning to TRBD1. V was clipped by 5 bases and J by 4 bases; unmatched bases: 10. This CDR3 comprises 15 residues. From germline, CDR1 is SGHAT and CDR2 FQNNGV. CDR3 region: CASSPDRASSYEQYF. In DNA form, the CDR3 reads TGTGCCAGCAGCCCGGACAGGGCATCCTCTTACGAGCAGTACTTC.

The rearrangement uses TRBV11-2 and TRBJ1-3, with 7 bases fitting TRBD1. Germline values: CDR1 SGHAT, CDR2 FQNNGV. V shed 5 bases and J 5 bases; nucleotides not matched to a gene: 6. The length of the CDR3 is 14 residues. CDR3 residues: CASSPTGTRNTIYF. Written as DNA, the CDR3 is TGTGCCAGCAGCCCGACAGGGACGCGAAACACCATATATTTT.

The chain is built from TRBV29-1 and TRBJ1-5; D might be TRBD1 (5 bases). The CDR3 is made up of 13 amino acids. Deletions cut 4 bases from V and 2 bases from J, with 9 bases between. Germline CDR1 is SQVTM and CDR2 is ANQGSEA. CDR3 sequence: CSVGAGRNQPQHF. CDR3 sequence (DNA): TGCAGCGTTGGGGCAGGGCGCAATCAGCCCCAGCATTTT.

J is TRBJ1-4 and V is TRBV3-1 (or the pseudogene TRBV3-2), with D unclear. Deletions cut 0 bases from V and 8 bases from J, with 10 bases between. The CDR3 extends over 14 amino acids. Per the germline V gene, CDR1 is LGHDT and CDR2 is YNNKEL (reference sequence). The CDR3 DNA sequence: TGTGCCAGCAGCCAAGACAATGATCGGGAAAAACTGTTTTTT. Translated: CASSQDNDREKLFF.

This chain links TRBV6-1 with TRBJ1-3, with 7 bases identical to TRBD1. The trim removed 2 bases at V and 4 bases at J, leaving 2 bases unmatched. The CDR3 spans 14 residues. In germline, CDR1 is MNHNS, CDR2 SASEGT. The CDR3 here is CASSERGQGNTIYF. The CDR3 DNA reads TGTGCCAGCAGTGAAAGGGGACAGGGAAACACCATATATTTT.